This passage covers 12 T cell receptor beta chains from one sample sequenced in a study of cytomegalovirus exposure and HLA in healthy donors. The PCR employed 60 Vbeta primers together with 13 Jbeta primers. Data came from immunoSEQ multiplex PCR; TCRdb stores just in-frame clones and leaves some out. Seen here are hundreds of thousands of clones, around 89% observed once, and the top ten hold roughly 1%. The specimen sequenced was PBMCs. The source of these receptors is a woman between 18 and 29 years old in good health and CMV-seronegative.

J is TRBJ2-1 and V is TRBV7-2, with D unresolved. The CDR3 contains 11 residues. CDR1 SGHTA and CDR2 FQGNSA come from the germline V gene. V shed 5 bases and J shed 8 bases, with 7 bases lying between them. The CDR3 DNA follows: TGTGCCAGCAGCCCTGACTATGAGCAGTTCTTC. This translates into CASSPDYEQFF.

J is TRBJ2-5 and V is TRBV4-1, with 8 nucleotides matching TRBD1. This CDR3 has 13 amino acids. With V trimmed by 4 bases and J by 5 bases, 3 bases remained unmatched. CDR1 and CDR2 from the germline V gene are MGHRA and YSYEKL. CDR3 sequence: CASSLTGGETQYF. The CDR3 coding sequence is TGCGCCAGCAGCCTAACAGGGGGGGAGACCCAGTACTTC.

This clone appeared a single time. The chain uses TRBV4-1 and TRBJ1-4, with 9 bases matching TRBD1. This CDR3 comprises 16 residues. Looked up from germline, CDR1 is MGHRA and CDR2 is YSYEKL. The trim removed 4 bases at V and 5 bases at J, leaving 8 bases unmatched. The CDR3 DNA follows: TGCGCCAGCAGCCGGAGGGACAGGGAGCTCAATGAAAAACTGTTTTTT. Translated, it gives CASSRRDRELNEKLFF.

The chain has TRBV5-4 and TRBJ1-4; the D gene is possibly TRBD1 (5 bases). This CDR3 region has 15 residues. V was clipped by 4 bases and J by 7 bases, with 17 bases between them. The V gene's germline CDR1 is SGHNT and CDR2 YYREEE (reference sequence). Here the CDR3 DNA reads TGTGCCAGCAGCGGTACAGGAGAAAGAGGTGAAAAACTGTTTTTT. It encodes CASSGTGERGEKLFF.

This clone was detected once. CDR3 loop: CASRDRGSYSPLHF. DNA of the CDR3: TGTGCCAGCAGGGACAGAGGGTCGTATTCACCCCTCCACTTT. This chain uses TRBV27 with TRBJ1-6; D is possibly TRBD1 (6 bases). Trimming stripped 6 bases from V and 8 bases from J, with 14 bases between. The CDR3 sequence is 14 residues long. In germline, CDR1 is MNHEY, CDR2 SMNVEV (reference sequence).

The CDR3: CASSVTGQQNQPQHF. CDR3 DNA: TGTGCCAGCAGTGTTACAGGACAACAGAATCAGCCCCAGCATTTT. The rearrangement links TRBV2 to TRBJ1-5; possibly TRBD1 for D (5 bases). The germline V gene has CDR1 SNHLY and CDR2 FYNNEI. V shed 4 bases and J shed 4 bases, with 14 bases lying between them. This CDR3 contains 15 residues. Full variable domain (missing parts from reference TRBV2 and TRBJ1-5): EPEVTQTPSHQVTQMGQEVILRCVPISNHLYFYWYRQILGQKVEFLVSFYNNEISEKSEIFDDQFSVERPDGSNFTLKIRSTKLEDSAMYFCASSVTGQQNQPQHFGDGTRLSIL.

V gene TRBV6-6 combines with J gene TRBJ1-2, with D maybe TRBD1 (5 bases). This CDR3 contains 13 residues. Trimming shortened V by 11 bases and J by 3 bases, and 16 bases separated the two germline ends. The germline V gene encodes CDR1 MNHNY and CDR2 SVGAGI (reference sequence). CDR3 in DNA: TGTGCCGTCGAGTCTGGAGGGGACTATGGCTACACCTTC. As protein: CAVESGGDYGYTF.

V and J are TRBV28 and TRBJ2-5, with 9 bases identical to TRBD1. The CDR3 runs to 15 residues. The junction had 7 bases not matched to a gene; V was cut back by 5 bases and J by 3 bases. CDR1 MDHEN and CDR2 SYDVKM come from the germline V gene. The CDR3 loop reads CASSPSRTGEETQYF. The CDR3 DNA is TGTGCCAGCAGTCCCTCCAGGACAGGGGAAGAGACCCAGTACTTC.

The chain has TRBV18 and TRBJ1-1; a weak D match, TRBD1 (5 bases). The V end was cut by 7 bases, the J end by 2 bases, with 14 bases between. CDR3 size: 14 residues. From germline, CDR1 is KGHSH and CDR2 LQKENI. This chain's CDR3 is CASFDTGLNTEAFF. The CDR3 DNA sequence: TGTGCCAGCTTTGACACAGGTTTAAACACTGAAGCTTTCTTT.

CDR3 in DNA: TGTGCCAGCAGTGAACCGGGACATCGTTCACCCCTCCACTTT. As protein: CASSEPGHRSPLHF. The V gene is TRBV5-5, the J gene TRBJ1-6; D is possibly TRBD1 (6 bases). From germline, CDR1 is SGHKS and CDR2 YYEKEE (reference sequence). The ends were cut back, 5 bases at V and 9 bases at J, with 15 bases in the middle. This CDR3 comprises 14 residues. Variable domain in full (rest from reference TRBV5-5 and TRBJ1-6): DAGVTQSPTHLIKTRGQQVTLRCSPISGHKSVSWYQQVLGQGPQFIFQYYEKEERGRGNFPDRFSARQFPNYSSELNVNALLLGDSALYLCASSEPGHRSPLHFGNGTRLTVT.

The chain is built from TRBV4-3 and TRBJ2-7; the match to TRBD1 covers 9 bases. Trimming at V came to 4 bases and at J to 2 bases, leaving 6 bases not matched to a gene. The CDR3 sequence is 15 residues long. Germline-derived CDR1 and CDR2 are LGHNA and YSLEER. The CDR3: CASSLAGTGTYEQYF. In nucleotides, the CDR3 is TGCGCCAGCAGCCTGGCCGGGACAGGGACCTACGAGCAGTACTTC.

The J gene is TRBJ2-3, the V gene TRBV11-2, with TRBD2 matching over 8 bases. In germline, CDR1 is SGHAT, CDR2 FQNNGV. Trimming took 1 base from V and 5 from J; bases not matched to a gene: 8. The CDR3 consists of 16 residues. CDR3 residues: CASSLGLAGTRDTQYF. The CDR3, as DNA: TGTGCCAGCAGCTTAGGATTAGCGGGGACCCGAGATACGCAGTATTTT.